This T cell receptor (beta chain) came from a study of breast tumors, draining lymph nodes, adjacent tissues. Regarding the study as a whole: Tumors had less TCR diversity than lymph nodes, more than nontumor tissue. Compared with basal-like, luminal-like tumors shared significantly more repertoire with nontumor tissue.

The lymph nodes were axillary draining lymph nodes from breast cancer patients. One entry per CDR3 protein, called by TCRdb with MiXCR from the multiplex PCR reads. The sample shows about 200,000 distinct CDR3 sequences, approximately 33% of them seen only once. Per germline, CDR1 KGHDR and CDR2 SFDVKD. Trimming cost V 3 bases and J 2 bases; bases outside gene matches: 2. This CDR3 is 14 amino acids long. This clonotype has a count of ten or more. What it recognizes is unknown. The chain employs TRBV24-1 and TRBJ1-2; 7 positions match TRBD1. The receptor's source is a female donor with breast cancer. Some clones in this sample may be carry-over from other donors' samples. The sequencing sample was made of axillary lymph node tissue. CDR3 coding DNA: TGTGCCACCAGTGATGCGGACAGGAACTATGGCTACACCTTC. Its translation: CATSDADRNYGYTF.